This T cell receptor beta chain was profiled in a study of blood T cell repertoires in COVID-19. Study overall: The United States, Italy and Spain were the sources of the acute and convalescent COVID-19 samples. Nucleic acid was either cDNA or gDNA, and it came from T cells, B-cell-depleted T cells, or PBMCs.

This clone was counted once. V was clipped by 6 bases and J by 3 bases; unmatched bases: 8. CDR3 size: 16 residues. Germline lookup yields CDR1 MNHEY and CDR2 SVGEGT. Under the authors' procedure: Reference gene primer amplification gave estimated nucleated cell counts. Method: immunoSEQ multiplex PCR; TCRdb's copy keeps in-frame clones and lacks some. V, J and clone size reflect that table, while D and trimming were determined from the DNA. The profile covers 410,000 or so clones, with about 88% appearing a single time and roughly 1.5% taken by the ten largest. The Seattle patients, enrolled during active infection, were followed longitudinally.

This sequence joins TRBV6-2 or TRBV6-3 and TRBJ2-3, with 11 bases aligning to TRBD2. This sequence was found in a woman aged 40 to 50 with COVID-19, enrolled during active disease. The material sequenced was peripheral blood. For the CDR3, the DNA is TGTGCCAGCAGCCAAACACTAGCGGGAGTGACAGATACGCAGTATTTT. Its protein product is CASSQTLAGVTDTQYF.